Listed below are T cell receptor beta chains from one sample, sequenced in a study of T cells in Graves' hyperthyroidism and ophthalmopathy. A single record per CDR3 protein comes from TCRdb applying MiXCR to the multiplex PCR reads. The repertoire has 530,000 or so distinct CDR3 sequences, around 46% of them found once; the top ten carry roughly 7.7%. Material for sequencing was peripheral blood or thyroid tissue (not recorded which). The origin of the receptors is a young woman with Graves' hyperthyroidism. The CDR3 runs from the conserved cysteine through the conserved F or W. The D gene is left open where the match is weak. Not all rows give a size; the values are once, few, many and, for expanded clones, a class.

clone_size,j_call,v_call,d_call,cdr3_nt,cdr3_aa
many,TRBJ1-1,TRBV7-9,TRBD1,TGTGCCAGCTCCGGGACAGGGTATACTGAAGCTTTCTTT,CASSGTGYTEAFF
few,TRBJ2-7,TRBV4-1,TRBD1,TGCGCCAGCAGCCCGACAGGGAATTGGAACGAGCAGTACTTC,CASSPTGNWNEQYF
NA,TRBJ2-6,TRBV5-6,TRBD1,TGTGCCAGCAGCGCCGCGGGACAGGGGGCCTACGTCCTGACTTTC,CASSAAGQGAYVLTF
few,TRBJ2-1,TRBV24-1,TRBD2,TGTGCCACCAGTTCCTCTTCGGGACTAGCGGGAACCTACAATGAGCAGTTCTTC,CATSSSSGLAGTYNEQFF
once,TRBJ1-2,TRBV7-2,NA,TGTGCCAGCAGCCAGGGACGGACCTCTGGAAACACCTTC,CASSQGRTSGNTF
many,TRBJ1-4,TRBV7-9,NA,TGTGCCAGCTCTCTCGGGCGAGAAAAACTGTTTTTT,CASSLGREKLFF
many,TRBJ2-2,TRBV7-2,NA,TGTGCCAGCAGCTCTGCATACAGGGTTAACGGGGAGCTGTTTTTT,CASSSAYRVNGELFF
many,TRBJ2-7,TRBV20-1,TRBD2,TGCAGTGCTAGAGGTCGGGGGGACTACGAGCAGTACTTC,CSARGRGDYEQYF
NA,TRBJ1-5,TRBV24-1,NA,TGTGCCACCAGTGATTCGGCGGGAGGAGAGACCCAGCATTTT,CATSDSAGGETQHF
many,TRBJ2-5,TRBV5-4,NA,TGTGCCAGCAGCTTCCTGACCGATGGCCAAGAGACCCAGTACTTC,CASSFLTDGQETQYF
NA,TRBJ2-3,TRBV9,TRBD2,TGTGCCAGCAGCTCCCAGACTAGCGGTAGCACAGATACGCAGTATTTT,CASSSQTSGSTDTQYF
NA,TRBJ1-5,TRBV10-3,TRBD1,TGTGCCATCAGTGCCCAAGGGACAGGCAATCAGCCCCAGCATTTT,CAISAQGTGNQPQHF
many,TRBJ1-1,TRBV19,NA,TGTGCCACGAAACTAGGACAATCCTCTGAAGCTTTCTTT,CATKLGQSSEAFF
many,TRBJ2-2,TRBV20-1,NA,TGCAGTGTCATAAGGGCAGGACCCAACACCGGGGAGCTGTTTTTT,CSVIRAGPNTGELFF
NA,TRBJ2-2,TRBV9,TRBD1,TGTGCCAGCAGCGTAGCGCGATGGGACAGGTCCGGGGAGCTGTTTTTT,CASSVARWDRSGELFF